This T cell receptor (beta chain) was documented in a study of blood T cell repertoires in COVID-19. Overall study: The samples span acute and convalescent COVID-19 from the United States, Italy and Spain.

Original analysis: For nucleated cells, counts were estimated from reference gene primer amplification. Profiling relied on immunoSEQ multiplex PCR, and the TCRdb table lists in-frame clones only, not all of them. The V and J calls and the clone size are those of that table, but D and trimming were determined from the DNA. The sample includes roughly 140,000 clones, 80% to 90% of them seen just once. V shed 0 bases and J shed 3 bases, with 16 bases lying between them. The germline V gene encodes CDR1 LGHNA and CDR2 YSLEER. The CDR3 covers 17 residues. This sequence originates from a woman in her sixties with active COVID-19. Sequencing was carried out using peripheral blood. This chain links TRBV4-3 with TRBJ2-3, with D perhaps matching TRBD2 (7 bases). The chain's CDR3 is CASSQDAGGLATDTQYF. The CDR3 region has the DNA TGCGCCAGCAGCCAAGATGCCGGGGGGCTAGCGACAGATACGCAGTATTTT.